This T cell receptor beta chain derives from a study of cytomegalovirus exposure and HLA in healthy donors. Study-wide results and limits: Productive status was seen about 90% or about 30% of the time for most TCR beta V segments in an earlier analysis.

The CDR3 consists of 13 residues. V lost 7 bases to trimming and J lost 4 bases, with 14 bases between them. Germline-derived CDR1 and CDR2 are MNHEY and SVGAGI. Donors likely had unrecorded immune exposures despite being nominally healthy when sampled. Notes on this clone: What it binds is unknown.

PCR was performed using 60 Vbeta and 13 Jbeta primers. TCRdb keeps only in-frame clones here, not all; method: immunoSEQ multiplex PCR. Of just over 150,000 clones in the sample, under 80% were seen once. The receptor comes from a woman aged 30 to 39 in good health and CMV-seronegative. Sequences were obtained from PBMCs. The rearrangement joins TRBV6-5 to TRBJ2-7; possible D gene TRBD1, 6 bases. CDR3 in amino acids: CASKTGKGYEQYF. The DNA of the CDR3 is TGTGCCAGCAAAACAGGGAAAGGGTACGAGCAGTACTTC.